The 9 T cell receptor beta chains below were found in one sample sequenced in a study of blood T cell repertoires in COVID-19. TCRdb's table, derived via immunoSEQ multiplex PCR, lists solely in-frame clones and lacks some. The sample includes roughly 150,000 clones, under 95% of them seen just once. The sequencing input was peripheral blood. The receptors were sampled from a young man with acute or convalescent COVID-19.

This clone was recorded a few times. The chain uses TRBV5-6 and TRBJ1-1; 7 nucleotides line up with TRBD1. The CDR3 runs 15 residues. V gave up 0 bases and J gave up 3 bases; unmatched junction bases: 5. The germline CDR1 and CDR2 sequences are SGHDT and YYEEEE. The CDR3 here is CASSLAGTEDTEAFF. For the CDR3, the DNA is TGTGCCAGCAGCTTGGCCGGGACAGAGGACACTGAAGCTTTCTTT. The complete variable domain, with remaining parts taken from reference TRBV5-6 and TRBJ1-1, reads DAGVTQSPTHLIKTRGQQVTLRCSPKSGHDTVSWYQQALGQGPQFIFQYYEEEERQRGNFPDRFSGHQFPNYSSELNVNALLLGDSALYLCASSLAGTEDTEAFFGQGTRLTVV.

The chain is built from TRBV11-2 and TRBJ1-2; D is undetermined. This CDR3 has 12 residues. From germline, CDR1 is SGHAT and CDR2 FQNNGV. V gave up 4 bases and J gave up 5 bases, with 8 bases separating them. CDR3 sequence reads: CASSSPGYGYTF. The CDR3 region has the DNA TGTGCCAGCAGCTCTCCCGGGTATGGCTACACCTTC.

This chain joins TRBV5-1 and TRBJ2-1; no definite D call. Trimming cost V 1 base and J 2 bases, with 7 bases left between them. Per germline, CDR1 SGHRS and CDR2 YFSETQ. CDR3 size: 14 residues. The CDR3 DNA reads TGCGCCAGCAGCTTGAGTGAGGCCTACAATGAGCAGTTCTTC. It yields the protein CASSLSEAYNEQFF.

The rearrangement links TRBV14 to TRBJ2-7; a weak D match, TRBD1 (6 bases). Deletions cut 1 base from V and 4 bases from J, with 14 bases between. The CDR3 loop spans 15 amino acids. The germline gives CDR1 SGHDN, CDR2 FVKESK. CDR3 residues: CASSQAGAQGYEQYF. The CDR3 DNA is TGTGCCAGCAGCCAAGCCGGGGCCCAGGGGTACGAGCAGTACTTC.

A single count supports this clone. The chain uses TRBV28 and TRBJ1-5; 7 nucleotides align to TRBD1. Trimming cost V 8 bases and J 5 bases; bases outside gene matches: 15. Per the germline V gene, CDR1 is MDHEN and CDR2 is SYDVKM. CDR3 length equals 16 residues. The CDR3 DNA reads TGTGCCAGCGGGGGGACCGGGACAGCGATGGATCAGCCCCAGCATTTT. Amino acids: CASGGTGTAMDQPQHF.

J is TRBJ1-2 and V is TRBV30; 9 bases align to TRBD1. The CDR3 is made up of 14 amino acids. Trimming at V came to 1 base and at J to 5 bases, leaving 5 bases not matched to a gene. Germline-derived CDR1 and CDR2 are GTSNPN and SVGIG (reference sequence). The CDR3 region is CAWSAGTGRYGYTF. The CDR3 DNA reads TGTGCCTGGAGTGCCGGGACAGGGCGTTATGGCTACACCTTC.

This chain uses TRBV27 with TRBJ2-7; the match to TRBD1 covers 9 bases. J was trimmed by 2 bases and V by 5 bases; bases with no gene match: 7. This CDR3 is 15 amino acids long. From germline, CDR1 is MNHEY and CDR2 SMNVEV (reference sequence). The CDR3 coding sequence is TGTGCCAGCAGTAGCTATGGGACAGGGACCTACGAGCAGTACTTC. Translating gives CASSSYGTGTYEQYF.

As DNA, the CDR3 is TGTGCCAGCAGCCAGGGACAGGGGAGAGGCTACACCTTC. It encodes CASSQGQGRGYTF. This sequence joins TRBV3-1 (or the pseudogene TRBV3-2) and TRBJ1-2; TRBD1 matches at 10 bases. The CDR3 sequence is 13 residues long. V trimming: 3 bases; J trimming: 8 bases; junction bases outside the gene matches: 3. CDR1 and CDR2 (germline): LGHDT, YNNKEL (reference sequence).

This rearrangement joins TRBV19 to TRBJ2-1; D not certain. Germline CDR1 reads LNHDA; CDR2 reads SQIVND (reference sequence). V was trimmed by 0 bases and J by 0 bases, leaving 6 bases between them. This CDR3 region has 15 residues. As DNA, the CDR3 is TGTGCCAGTAGTATAGATGATAGCTCCTACAATGAGCAGTTCTTC. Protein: CASSIDDSSYNEQFF.